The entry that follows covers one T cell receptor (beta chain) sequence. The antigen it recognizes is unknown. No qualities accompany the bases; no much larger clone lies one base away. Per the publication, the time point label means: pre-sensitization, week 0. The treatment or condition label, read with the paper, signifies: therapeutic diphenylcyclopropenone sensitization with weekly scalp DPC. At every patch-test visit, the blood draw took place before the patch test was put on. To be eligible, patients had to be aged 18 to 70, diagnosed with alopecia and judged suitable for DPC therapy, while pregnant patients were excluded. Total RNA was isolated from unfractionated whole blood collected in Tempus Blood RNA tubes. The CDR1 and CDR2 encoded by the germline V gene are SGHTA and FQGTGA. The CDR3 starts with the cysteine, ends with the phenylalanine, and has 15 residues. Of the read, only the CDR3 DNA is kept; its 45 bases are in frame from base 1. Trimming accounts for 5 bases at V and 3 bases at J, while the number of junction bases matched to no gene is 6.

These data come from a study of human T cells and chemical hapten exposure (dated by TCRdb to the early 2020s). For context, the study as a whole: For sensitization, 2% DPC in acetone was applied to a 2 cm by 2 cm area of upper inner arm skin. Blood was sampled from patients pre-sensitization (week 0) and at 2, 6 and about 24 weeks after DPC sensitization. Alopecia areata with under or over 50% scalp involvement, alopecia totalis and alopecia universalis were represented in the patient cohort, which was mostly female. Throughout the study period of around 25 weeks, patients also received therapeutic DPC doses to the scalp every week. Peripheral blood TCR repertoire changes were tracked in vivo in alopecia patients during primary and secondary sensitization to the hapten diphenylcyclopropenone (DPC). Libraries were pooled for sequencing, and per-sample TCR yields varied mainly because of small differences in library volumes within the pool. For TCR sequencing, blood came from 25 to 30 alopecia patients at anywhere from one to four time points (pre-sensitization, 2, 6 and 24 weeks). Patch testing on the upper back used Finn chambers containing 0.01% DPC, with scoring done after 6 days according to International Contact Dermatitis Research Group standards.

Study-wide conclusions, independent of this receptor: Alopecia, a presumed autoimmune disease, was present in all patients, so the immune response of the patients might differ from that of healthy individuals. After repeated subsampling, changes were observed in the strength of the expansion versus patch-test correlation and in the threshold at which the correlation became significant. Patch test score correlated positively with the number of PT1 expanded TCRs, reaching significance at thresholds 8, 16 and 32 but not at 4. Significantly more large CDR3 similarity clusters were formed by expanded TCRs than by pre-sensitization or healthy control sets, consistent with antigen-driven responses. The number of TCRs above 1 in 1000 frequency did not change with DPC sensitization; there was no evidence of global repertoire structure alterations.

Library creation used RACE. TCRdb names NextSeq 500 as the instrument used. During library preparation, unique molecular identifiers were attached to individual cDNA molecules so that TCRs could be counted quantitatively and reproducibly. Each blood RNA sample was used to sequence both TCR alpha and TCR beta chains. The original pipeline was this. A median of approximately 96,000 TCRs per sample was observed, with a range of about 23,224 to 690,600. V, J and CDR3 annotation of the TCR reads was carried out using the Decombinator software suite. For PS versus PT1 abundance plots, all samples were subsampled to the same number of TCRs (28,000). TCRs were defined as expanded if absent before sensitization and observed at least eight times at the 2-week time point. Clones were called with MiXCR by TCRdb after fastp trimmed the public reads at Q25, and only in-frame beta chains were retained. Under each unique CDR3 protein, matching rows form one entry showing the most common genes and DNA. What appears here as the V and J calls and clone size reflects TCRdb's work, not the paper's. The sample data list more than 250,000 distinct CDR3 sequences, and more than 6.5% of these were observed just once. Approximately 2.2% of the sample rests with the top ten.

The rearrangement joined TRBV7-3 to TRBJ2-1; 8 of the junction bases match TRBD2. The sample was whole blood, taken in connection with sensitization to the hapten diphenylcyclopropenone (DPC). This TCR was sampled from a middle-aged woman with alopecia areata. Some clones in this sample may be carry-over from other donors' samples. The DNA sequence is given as TGTGCCAGCAGCCCCGGGGGGACTAGCTACAATGAGCAGTTCTTC. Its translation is CASSPGGTSYNEQFF. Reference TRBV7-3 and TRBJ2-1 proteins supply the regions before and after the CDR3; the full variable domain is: GAGVSQTPSNKVTEKGKYVELRCDPISGHTALYWYRQSLGQGPEFLIYFQGTGAADDSGLPNDRFFAVRPEGSVSTLKIQRTERGDSAVYLCASSPGGTSYNEQFFGPGTRLTVL.